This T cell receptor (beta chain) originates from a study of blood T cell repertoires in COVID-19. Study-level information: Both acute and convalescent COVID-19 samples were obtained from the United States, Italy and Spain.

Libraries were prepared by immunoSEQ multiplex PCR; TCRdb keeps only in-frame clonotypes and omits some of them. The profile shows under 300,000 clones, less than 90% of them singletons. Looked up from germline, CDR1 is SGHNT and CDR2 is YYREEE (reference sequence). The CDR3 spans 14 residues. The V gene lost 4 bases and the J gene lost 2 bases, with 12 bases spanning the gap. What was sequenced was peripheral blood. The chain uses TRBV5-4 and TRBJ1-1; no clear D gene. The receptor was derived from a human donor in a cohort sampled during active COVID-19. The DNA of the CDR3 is TGTGCCAGCAGCCCCGGACGGGGAAACACTGAAGCTTTCTTT. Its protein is CASSPGRGNTEAFF.